These T cell receptor beta chains were read from a single sample in a study of T cell repertoires in cytomegalovirus infection. TCRdb passed the reads through MiXCR, listing each CDR3 protein once. Of about 130,000 distinct CDR3 sequences in the sample, approximately 9.2% were seen once. Sequenced: PBMCs. These receptors were collected from a human donor in good health (CMV status not recorded). Some clones in this sample may be carry-over from other donors' samples. Each CDR3 is given with its conserved first and last residue. Each record gives: J gene, CDR3 length, clone size, D gene, V gene, CDR3 DNA, CDR3 protein. D genes are given only for firm matches. Rows may omit the clone size; those that give it use once, few, many or a size class.

TRBJ2-1 | 14 | few | TRBD2 | TRBV6-2/TRBV6-3 | TGTGCCAGCAGAACTAGCGGGGCTTGGGATGAGCAGTTCTTC | CASRTSGAWDEQFF
TRBJ1-4 | 15 | many | - | TRBV20-1 | TGCAGTGCCAGTTCAAAGGGGATGAAGGGTGAAAAACTGTTTTTT | CSASSKGMKGEKLFF
TRBJ1-5 | 15 | many | - | TRBV2 | TGTGCCAGCAGGACCACAGGGCTAGCTAATCAGCCCCAGCATTTT | CASRTTGLANQPQHF
TRBJ2-7 | 14 | few | TRBD1 | TRBV12-5 | TGTGCTAGTGGTTCACGGACAGGGGGACACGAGCAGTACTTC | CASGSRTGGHEQYF
TRBJ2-5 | 13 | few | - | TRBV12-3/TRBV12-4 | TGTGCCAGCAGTTTGGAGCACCAAGAGACCCAGTACTTC | CASSLEHQETQYF
TRBJ2-5 | 14 | - | - | TRBV24-1 | TGTGCCACCAGTGATACAGGGAGAGGGGAGACCCAGTACTTC | CATSDTGRGETQYF
TRBJ1-6 | 14 | many | TRBD1 | TRBV25-1 | TGTGCCAGCAGTGTAGGACAGGGGCATTCACCCCTCCACTTT | CASSVGQGHSPLHF
TRBJ1-1 | 14 | many | - | TRBV7-9 | TGTGCCAGCAGCTTAGCTCCCCCGGGGACTGAAGCTTTCTTT | CASSLAPPGTEAFF
TRBJ1-4 | 17 | many | - | TRBV6-6 | TGTGCCAGCAGTTACTCAGTCGGCCCTGCAACTAATGAAAAACTGTTTTTT | CASSYSVGPATNEKLFF
TRBJ2-3 | 15 | few | TRBD2 | TRBV5-1 | TGCGCCAGCACTTTGGGACTAGCGGATCCAGATACGCAGTATTTT | CASTLGLADPDTQYF
TRBJ2-1 | 13 | many | - | TRBV28 | TGTGCCAGCTCGGGTATTGGATTGAATGAGCAGTTCTTC | CASSGIGLNEQFF
TRBJ1-1 | 15 | many | TRBD1 | TRBV7-2 | TGTGCCAGCAGCGCCCGACAGGGTGGGGGAACTGAAGCTTTCTTT | CASSARQGGGTEAFF
TRBJ2-5 | 14 | few | TRBD1 | TRBV6-6 | TGTGCCAGCAGTTACCCGGCAGGGGGTGAGACCCAGTACTTC | CASSYPAGGETQYF
TRBJ1-2 | 16 | many | TRBD1 | TRBV7-2 | TGTGCCAGCAGCCGGGACAGGGGAGTAAAGGACTATGGCTACACCTTC | CASSRDRGVKDYGYTF
TRBJ1-2 | 13 | few | - | TRBV28 | TGTGCCGGCTGGGCAGCAAAAAGTTATGGCTACACCTTC | CAGWAAKSYGYTF
TRBJ1-6 | 15 | few | - | TRBV20-1 | TGCAGTGCTAGAGATTATAGCTCCTATAATTCACCCCTCCACTTT | CSARDYSSYNSPLHF
TRBJ2-5 | 14 | - | - | TRBV5-4 | TGTGCCAGCAGACAGGGAGCTAACCGAGAGACCCAGTACTTC | CASRQGANRETQYF
TRBJ1-2 | 16 | many | TRBD1 | TRBV7-2 | TGTGCCAGCAGCCTGGACAGGGCACTCGTTAACTATGGCTACACCTTC | CASSLDRALVNYGYTF
TRBJ2-6 | 17 | - | TRBD1 | TRBV5-1 | TGCGCCAGCAGCTGGGGCGCAGGGGGCATTGGGGCCAACGTCCTGACTTTC | CASSWGAGGIGANVLTF
TRBJ1-1 | 14 | many | - | TRBV7-2 | TGTGCCAGCAGCTTAGACGGAGTGCGCACTGAAGCTTTCTTT | CASSLDGVRTEAFF
TRBJ2-3 | 14 | - | - | TRBV20-1 | TGCAGTGCTAGCCTGCAGGGTCTTGCAGATACGCAGTATTTT | CSASLQGLADTQYF
TRBJ2-1 | 16 | many | TRBD1 | TRBV7-6 | TGTGCCAGCAGCCCCCAAGGGGGCAACTCCTACAATGAGCAGTTCTTC | CASSPQGGNSYNEQFF
TRBJ2-2 | 12 | many | - | TRBV7-6 | TGTGCCAGCAGCAAGAACACCGGGGAGCTGTTTTTT | CASSKNTGELFF
TRBJ1-1 | 13 | many | - | TRBV7-2 | TGTGCCAGCAGCTTATCCTCCCGGGGGGAAGCTTTCTTT | CASSLSSRGEAFF
TRBJ1-2 | 14 | - | - | TRBV28 | TGTGCCAGCAGTTATGGGGCTCCCCGTTATGGCTACACCTTC | CASSYGAPRYGYTF
TRBJ1-2 | 16 | many | - | TRBV11-2 | TGTGCCAGCAGCTTAGAGGTCCGGGGGCTTAACTATGGCTACACCTTC | CASSLEVRGLNYGYTF
TRBJ2-3 | 15 | many | - | TRBV2 | TGTGCCAGCAGTTTCAGCCGACTAAGTGAGGATACGCAGTATTTT | CASSFSRLSEDTQYF
TRBJ2-7 | 14 | many | - | TRBV12-3/TRBV12-4 | TGTGCCAGCAGTCGATCAGTGGCCCCGGGGGAGCAGTACTTC | CASSRSVAPGEQYF
TRBJ2-1 | 16 | many | - | TRBV12-3/TRBV12-4 | TGTGCCAGCAGCCTTCGGGGACTTTCACCCCACAATGAGCAGTTCTTC | CASSLRGLSPHNEQFF
TRBJ1-3 | 14 | many | TRBD1 | TRBV12-3/TRBV12-4 | TGTGCCAGCAGTATTAGGGGGCTCGGAAACACCATATATTTT | CASSIRGLGNTIYF
TRBJ2-6 | 17 | many | - | TRBV12-3/TRBV12-4 | TGTGCCAGCAGTTTATGGTACAGTCCCTCTGGGGCCAACGTCCTGACTTTC | CASSLWYSPSGANVLTF